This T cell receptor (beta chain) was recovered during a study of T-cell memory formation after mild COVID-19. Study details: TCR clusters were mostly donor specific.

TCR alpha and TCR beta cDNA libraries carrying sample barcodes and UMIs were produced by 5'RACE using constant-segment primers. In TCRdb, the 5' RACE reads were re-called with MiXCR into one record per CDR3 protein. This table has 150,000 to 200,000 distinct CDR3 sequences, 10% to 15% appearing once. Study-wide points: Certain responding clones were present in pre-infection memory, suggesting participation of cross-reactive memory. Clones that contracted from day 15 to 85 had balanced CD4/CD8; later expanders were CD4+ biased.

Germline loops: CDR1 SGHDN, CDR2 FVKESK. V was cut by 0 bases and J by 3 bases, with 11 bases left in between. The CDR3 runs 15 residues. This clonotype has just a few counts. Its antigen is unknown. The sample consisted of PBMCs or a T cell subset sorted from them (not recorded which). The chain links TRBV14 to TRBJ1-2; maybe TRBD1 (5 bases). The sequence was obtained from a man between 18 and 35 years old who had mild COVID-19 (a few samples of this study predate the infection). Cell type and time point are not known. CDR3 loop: CASSQDRSGDYGYTF. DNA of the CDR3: TGTGCCAGCAGCCAAGATCGGTCGGGGGACTATGGCTACACCTTC.